What follows are 26 T cell receptor beta chains derived from one specimen sequenced in a study of cytomegalovirus exposure and HLA in healthy donors. Vbeta (60) and Jbeta (13) primers were used in the PCR. Produced via immunoSEQ multiplex PCR; TCRdb's table is partial and in-frame only. The sample records 100,000 to 150,000 clones, approximately 80% being singletons. Source material: PBMCs. These receptors were collected from a boy aged 2 to 10 in good health and CMV-seronegative.

V usage is TRBV29-1 and J usage is TRBJ1-1; the D gene is possibly TRBD1 (5 bases). Trimming left V 5 bases short and J 5 bases short, with 15 bases between. Germline V gene data show CDR1 as SQVTM and CDR2 as ANQGSEA. CDR3 length: 13 amino acids. Here the CDR3 reads CSVFRVSGTEAFF. DNA for the CDR3: TGCAGCGTTTTCAGGGTGTCCGGGACTGAAGCTTTCTTT.

The chain has TRBV29-1 and TRBJ1-1; 9 nucleotides match TRBD1. The junction had 4 bases not matched to a gene; V was cut back by 5 bases and J by 3 bases. The CDR3 extends over 13 amino acids. Germline lookup yields CDR1 SQVTM and CDR2 ANQGSEA. CDR3 sequence reads: CSVNRGLYTEAFF. The CDR3 nucleotides are TGCAGCGTTAACAGGGGGCTATACACTGAAGCTTTCTTT.

This chain links TRBV13 with TRBJ2-3; D is unresolved. The germline CDR1 and CDR2 sequences are PRHDT and FYEKMQ (reference sequence). CDR3 length: 12 residues. Trimming shortened V by 5 bases and J by 4 bases, and 7 bases separated the two germline ends. The CDR3 region has the DNA TGTGCCAGCAGCCCTACAGCAGATACGCAGTATTTT. Its protein product is CASSPTADTQYF.

V and J are TRBV10-2 and TRBJ2-2; D uncertain. The CDR3 runs 14 residues. V was shortened by 6 bases and J by 2 bases, with 10 bases between the two germline ends. Germline V CDR1 and CDR2: WSHSY, SAAADI. CDR3 in amino acids: CASREAGNTGELFF. CDR3 in DNA: TGCGCCAGCAGAGAAGCAGGCAACACCGGGGAGCTGTTTTTT.

The chain's CDR3 is CASSARRTSQDGRTGELFF. CDR3 DNA sequence: TGCGCCAGCAGCGCCCGACGGACATCCCAAGACGGACGCACCGGGGAGCTGTTTTTT. The chain joins TRBV5-1 to TRBJ2-2; D perhaps matches TRBD1 (5 bases). CDR3 length: 19 amino acids. Trimming left V 4 bases short and J 4 bases short, with 26 bases between. Germline CDR1 reads SGHRS; CDR2 reads YFSETQ.

The chain links TRBV10-3 to TRBJ2-3; 9 bases line up with TRBD1. After removal of 10 bases from V and 3 bases from J, the junction contained 8 bases not matched to a gene. CDR1 is ENHRY and CDR2 is SYGVKD in the germline V gene. The CDR3 contains 14 residues. CDR3 sequence (DNA): TGTGCCACCCAGGGACAGGGTGAGACAGATACGCAGTATTTT. Translation gives CATQGQGETDTQYF.

The chain recombines TRBV28 with TRBJ2-7; D is undetermined. Trimming shortened V by 3 bases and J by 2 bases, and 26 bases separated the two germline ends. Germline values: CDR1 MDHEN, CDR2 SYDVKM. The CDR3 sequence is 19 residues long. This CDR3 reads CASSFTRRSADEKPYEQYV. CDR3 coding DNA: TGTGCCAGCAGTTTTACACGCAGGTCTGCTGATGAGAAGCCCTACGAGCAGTACGTC.

The CDR3 loop is CASSGDTRGATQYF. The CDR3 region has the DNA TGTGCCAGCAGCGGAGACACCCGGGGGGCTACGCAGTATTTT. The gene calls are TRBV9 and TRBJ2-3; maybe TRBD2 (7 bases). Trimming cost V 3 bases and J 8 bases, with 16 bases left between them. This CDR3 contains 14 residues. Looked up from germline, CDR1 is SGDLS and CDR2 is YYNGEE.

CDR3 sequence: CAISEGTAVYGYTF. CDR3 nucleotides: TGTGCCATCAGTGAGGGGACAGCAGTTTATGGCTACACCTTC. J is TRBJ1-2 and V is TRBV10-3; 7 bases agree with TRBD1. From germline, CDR1 is ENHRY and CDR2 SYGVKD. V lost 2 bases, J lost 5 bases, and 5 bases stayed unmatched. The CDR3 consists of 14 residues.

This chain connects TRBV11-2 to TRBJ1-1; 11 nucleotides match TRBD1. The CDR3 has 16 amino acids. With V trimmed by 5 bases and J by 5 bases, 10 bases remained unmatched. The germline gives CDR1 SGHAT, CDR2 FQNNGV. In DNA form, the CDR3 reads TGTGCCAGCAGCCTCGGGACAGGGGGTATGTTGACTGAAGCTTTCTTT. It translates to CASSLGTGGMLTEAFF. The whole variable domain, filled in from reference TRBV11-2 and TRBJ1-1, reads EAGVAQSPRYKIIEKRQSVAFWCNPISGHATLYWYQQILGQGPKLLIQFQNNGVVDDSQLPKDRFSAERLKGVDSTLKIQPAKLEDSAVYLCASSLGTGGMLTEAFFGQGTRLTVV.

The rearrangement links TRBV5-4 to TRBJ2-5; 10 bases agree with TRBD2. This CDR3 has 16 amino acids. Trimming took 1 base from V and 1 from J; bases not matched to a gene: 4. From germline, CDR1 is SGHNT and CDR2 YYREEE (reference sequence). In DNA, the CDR3 is TGTGCCAGCAGCTTGATGGTAGCGGGGGGCCAAGAGACCCAGTACTTC. It specifies CASSLMVAGGQETQYF.

V is TRBV4-3 and J is TRBJ1-2; TRBD1 matches at 12 bases. Germline V lookup: CDR1 LGHNA, CDR2 YSLEER. The CDR3 has 14 amino acids. V dropped 4 bases and J dropped 5; count of bases not matched to a gene: 2. The CDR3 region is CASSRGQGAYGYTF. CDR3 nucleotide sequence: TGCGCCAGCAGCCGGGGACAGGGGGCGTATGGCTACACCTTC.

The CDR3 region has the DNA TGTGCCTGTACCCGGGACAGGGTGTTGGGGCTCTATGGCTACACCTTC. Amino acid sequence: CACTRDRVLGLYGYTF. The chain couples TRBV30 to TRBJ1-2; 9 bases map to TRBD1. The V segment lost 6 bases and the J segment 4 bases; nucleotides outside the gene matches: 15. The CDR3 runs 16 residues. From germline, CDR1 is GTSNPN and CDR2 SVGIG (reference sequence).

The V and J genes are TRBV9 and TRBJ1-5; 10 bases match TRBD1. V was clipped by 3 bases and J by 7 bases; unmatched bases: 4. The length of the CDR3 is 14 residues. Germline V CDR1 and CDR2: SGDLS, YYNGEE. As DNA, the CDR3 is TGTGCCAGCAGCGGACAGGGGGCATTCCAGCCCCAGCATTTT. Translating gives CASSGQGAFQPQHF.

Only a few counts were recorded for this clone. The V call is TRBV27, the J call TRBJ1-1; D call uncertain. The CDR3 sequence is 13 residues long. Trimming cost V 1 base and J 1 base, with 4 bases left between them. Germline lookup yields CDR1 MNHEY and CDR2 SMNVEV (reference sequence). In nucleotides, the CDR3 is TGTGCCAGCAGTTTATGGAGGAACACTGAAGCTTTCTTT. Translation: CASSLWRNTEAFF.

This clone occurred a few times. The chain links TRBV4-1 to TRBJ2-5; TRBD1 aligns across 9 bases. V was pared by 4 bases and J by 1 base, with 7 bases of the junction left unmatched. CDR1 is MGHRA, CDR2 YSYEKL, per germline. CDR3 length: 16 residues. The CDR3: CASSPPDRGLQETQYF. DNA for the CDR3: TGCGCCAGCAGCCCCCCGGACAGGGGCCTCCAAGAGACCCAGTACTTC.

This clone was picked up a small number of times. Other DNA sequences in the same sample also yield this CDR3. V usage is TRBV7-3 and J usage is TRBJ1-2; 7 nucleotides agree with TRBD1. Germline V gene data show CDR1 as SGHTA and CDR2 as FQGTGA. The V gene end was trimmed by 2 bases and the J gene end by 4 bases; junction bases not matched to a gene: 1. The CDR3 extends over 13 amino acids. The CDR3 here is CASSLAGGYGYTF. The CDR3 DNA reads TGTGCCAGCAGCTTAGCAGGGGGCTATGGCTACACCTTC.

This clone came up once. The rearrangement uses TRBV4-3 and TRBJ2-7, with D perhaps matching TRBD1 (6 bases). The germline gives CDR1 LGHNA, CDR2 YSLEER. The CDR3 totals 18 residues. Trimming removed 4 bases from V and 4 bases from J, with 26 bases in between. This CDR3 is CASSPRPLWGRGFYEQYF. Here the CDR3 DNA reads TGCGCCAGCAGCCCAAGACCCCTTTGGGGCAGGGGCTTTTACGAGCAGTACTTC.

This clone was observed a single time. The chain carries TRBV13 and TRBJ2-3; tentative D call: TRBD2 (6 bases). This CDR3 has 15 amino acids. The V and J ends lost 1 base and 2 bases respectively, with 10 bases between them. The germline CDR1 and CDR2 sequences are PRHDT and FYEKMQ (reference sequence). CDR3 in DNA: TGTGCCAGCAGCTTAGTAGGCGGGGTCACAGATACGCAGTATTTT. Its protein is CASSLVGGVTDTQYF.

The V gene is TRBV27, the J gene TRBJ1-5, with a possible D match to TRBD1 (6 bases). Trimming removed 4 bases at V and 0 bases at J, with 10 bases between. There are 15 residues in the CDR3. Germline CDR1 is MNHEY and CDR2 is SMNVEV (reference sequence). The CDR3 sequence is CASSSTGYSNQPQHF. In nucleotides, the CDR3 is TGTGCCAGCAGTTCTACAGGGTATAGCAATCAGCCCCAGCATTTT.

This rearrangement joins TRBV30 to TRBJ2-7, with D tentatively TRBD1 (6 bases). Trimming pared 5 bases from V and 6 bases from J, leaving 14 bases between. The germline CDR1 and CDR2 sequences are GTSNPN and SVGIG (reference sequence). The CDR3 extends over 12 amino acids. Written as DNA, the CDR3 is TGTGCCTGGGCAGGGGTTCGGGCCGAGCAGTACGTC. Amino acid sequence: CAWAGVRAEQYV.

This chain joins TRBV18 and TRBJ2-3; D not resolved. Germline lookup yields CDR1 KGHSH and CDR2 LQKENI. Trimming removed 3 bases at V and 4 bases at J, with 8 bases between. The CDR3 consists of 13 residues. CDR3 sequence reads: CASSPLGSDTQYF. DNA of the CDR3: TGTGCCAGCTCACCCCTAGGCTCAGATACGCAGTATTTT.

With regard to this clone: Other DNA sequences of this sample code for an identical CDR3. The chain recombines TRBV9 with TRBJ2-3; 7 bases match TRBD1. The V gene end was trimmed by 4 bases and the J gene end by 1 base; junction bases not matched to a gene: 3. In germline, CDR1 is SGDLS, CDR2 YYNGEE. The CDR3 covers 14 residues. CDR3 in DNA: TGTGCCAGCAGCACAGGGGTCCGCACAGATACGCAGTATTTT. This translates into CASSTGVRTDTQYF.

The J gene is TRBJ2-1, the V gene TRBV19; 9 nucleotides align to TRBD2. V shed 6 bases and J 6 bases; nucleotides not matched to a gene: 12. The germline V gene has CDR1 LNHDA and CDR2 SQIVND (reference sequence). The CDR3 totals 16 residues. CDR3 in amino acids: CASRKIRGGATNEQFF. CDR3 nucleotide sequence: TGTGCCAGTAGAAAAATACGCGGGGGGGCCACCAATGAGCAGTTCTTC.

The rearrangement joins TRBV5-4 to TRBJ2-2; D is perhaps TRBD1 (6 bases). V shed 3 bases and J shed 1 base, with 7 bases lying between them. The V gene's germline CDR1 is SGHNT and CDR2 YYREEE (reference sequence). The CDR3 length is 14 residues. The CDR3 spells CASSSGQNTGELFF. The CDR3 bases are TGTGCCAGCAGCTCGGGACAGAACACCGGGGAGCTGTTTTTT.

The sample holds a few counts of this clone. V usage is TRBV6-4 and J usage is TRBJ2-1, with TRBD2 identical over 11 bases. The CDR3 is 16 amino acids. J lost 10 bases, V lost 0 bases, and 8 bases had no gene match. Germline assignment: CDR1 MRHNA and CDR2 SNTAGT. In DNA form, the CDR3 reads TGTGCCAGCAGTGACTCGGGGACTAGCGGACCTCAGGAGCAGTTCTTC. Residues: CASSDSGTSGPQEQFF.